Here is one T cell receptor beta chain with its context. This specimen comes from a study of blood T cell repertoires in COVID-19. CDR3 length equals 18 residues. Per germline, CDR1 SGDLS and CDR2 YYNGEE. Germline trimming cut 7 bases from V and 4 bases from J; bases unmatched to any gene: 12. Authors' processing steps: Scientists estimated how many nucleated cells there were by amplifying reference gene primers. TCRdb's table, derived via immunoSEQ multiplex PCR, lists solely in-frame clones and lacks some. Clone size and V and J calls were adopted from that table, with D and trimming inferred from the DNA. The repertoire holds 200,000 to 300,000 clones, around 89% seen once, with 3.7% in the top ten.

The TCR originated in a woman aged 35 to 49 with acute or convalescent COVID-19. The specimen was peripheral blood. The chain recombines TRBV9 with TRBJ2-6; 12 bases line up with TRBD2. CDR3 protein: CASWGTSGSPDGANVLTF. The CDR3, as DNA: TGTGCCAGCTGGGGGACTAGCGGGTCCCCTGACGGGGCCAACGTCCTGACTTTC.